These 29 T cell receptor beta chains were sequenced from one sample in a study of cytomegalovirus exposure and HLA in healthy donors (dated by TCRdb to about 2017). The library was built by means of the immunoSEQ multiplex PCR assay. For the multiplex PCR, a mixture combining 60 forward primers for TCR Vbeta segments and 13 reverse primers for TCR Jbeta segments was used. TCRdb's version of the immuneACCESS table is confined to in-frame rearrangements and falls short of the full clone set. An unresolved V gene accounts for under half of the shortfall where checked; the remainder is of unknown origin. Present in this sample are 120,000 or so clones, over 9.5% of which were seen just once. The ten largest clones represent about 4.6% of the sample. Sample: PBMCs. The receptors come from a woman aged 18-29 years in good health and CMV-seropositive.

This clone has only a few counts. J is TRBJ2-5 and V is TRBV5-1; unclear D gene. CDR1 is SGHRS and CDR2 is YFSETQ in the germline V gene. CDR3 length equals 15 residues. V was trimmed by 0 bases and J by 1 base, leaving 10 bases between them. Here the CDR3 DNA reads TGCGCCAGCAGCTTGGTGGCGGTTAGCCAAGAGACCCAGTACTTC. This encodes CASSLVAVSQETQYF.

This clone was detected a few times. The chain is built from TRBV25-1 and TRBJ2-1, with D possibly TRBD1 on 5 matching bases. Germline values: CDR1 MGHDK, CDR2 SYGVNS. The CDR3 consists of 15 residues. V lost 5 bases and J 3 bases, leaving 14 bases between the germline ends. The CDR3 protein is CASSSHATDYNEQFF. The CDR3 coding sequence is TGTGCCAGCAGTTCCCACGCGACAGACTACAATGAGCAGTTCTTC.

The gene calls are TRBV7-3 and TRBJ2-1, with 9 bases matching TRBD2. CDR3 length: 16 amino acids. Trimming removed 2 bases from V and 0 bases from J; junction bases left unmatched: 2. CDR1 and CDR2 (germline): SGHTA, FQGTGA. CDR3: CASSLLAGSSYNEQFF. CDR3 DNA sequence: TGTGCCAGCAGCTTACTAGCGGGAAGCTCCTACAATGAGCAGTTCTTC.

This sequence joins TRBV30 and TRBJ2-7; D is perhaps TRBD1 (5 bases). V lost 8 bases and J 0 bases, leaving 11 bases between the germline ends. There are 12 residues in the CDR3. Germline loops: CDR1 GTSNPN, CDR2 SVGIG (reference sequence). This chain's CDR3 is CAQSRDSYEQYF. In DNA form, the CDR3 reads TGTGCCCAGTCCAGGGACTCCTACGAGCAGTACTTC.

This clone was observed a few times. The gene calls are TRBV7-3 and TRBJ2-5; maybe TRBD1 (6 bases). The CDR3 sequence is 14 residues long. Trimming removed 5 bases from V and 1 base from J, with 11 bases in between. CDR1 and CDR2 (germline): SGHTA, FQGTGA. The CDR3, as DNA: TGTGCCAGCAGCCCCGGACAGATCCAAGAGACCCAGTACTTC. Translating gives CASSPGQIQETQYF. The variable domain in full, with the rest retrieved from reference TRBV7-3 and TRBJ2-5, is GAGVSQTPSNKVTEKGKYVELRCDPISGHTALYWYRQSLGQGPEFLIYFQGTGAADDSGLPNDRFFAVRPEGSVSTLKIQRTERGDSAVYLCASSPGQIQETQYFGPGTRLLVL.

V gene TRBV9 combines with J gene TRBJ1-2; tentative D call: TRBD1 (5 bases). V lost 4 bases, J lost 7 bases, and 14 bases lay in between. The germline CDR1 and CDR2 sequences are SGDLS and YYNGEE. The CDR3 runs 13 residues. The CDR3 DNA is TGTGCCAGCAGCTTCGGAGGGGCGGGTGGCTACACCTTC. This codes for CASSFGGAGGYTF.

This clone was seen more than once but under ten times. One end of the junction is discordant with germline, which a read error may explain. The chain links TRBV5-4 to TRBJ1-2, with D hard to call. CDR3 length equals 13 residues. Germline CDR1 reads SGHNT; CDR2 reads YYREEE (reference sequence). DNA of the CDR3: TGTGCCAGCACCTTGGACCGGGACTATGGCTACACCTTC. Translated: CASTLDRDYGYTF.

This clone was counted a few times. This chain connects TRBV5-1 to TRBJ2-7, with D possibly being TRBD2 (5 bases). This CDR3 comprises 15 residues. Germline V gene lookup returns CDR1 SGHRS and CDR2 YFSETQ. Trimming stripped 2 bases from V and 4 bases from J, with 16 bases between. CDR3 nucleotide sequence: TGCGCCAGCAGCTTTCTGAGGGCCGCCGAATACGAGCAGTACTTC. Amino acid sequence: CASSFLRAAEYEQYF. The full variable domain, in which reference TRBV5-1 and TRBJ2-7 provide the parts outside the CDR3, is KAGVTQTPRYLIKTRGQQVTLSCSPISGHRSVSWYQQTPGQGLQFLFEYFSETQRNKGNFPGRFSGRQFSNSRSEMNVSTLELGDSALYLCASSFLRAAEYEQYFGPGTRLTVT.

The chain is built from TRBV7-9 and TRBJ2-7, with D possibly TRBD2 on 5 matching bases. Trimming stripped 5 bases from V and 2 bases from J, with 16 bases between. This CDR3 has 15 residues. The germline gives CDR1 SEHNR, CDR2 FQNEAQ (reference sequence). CDR3 DNA sequence: TGTGCCAGCAGCACCCGAGCGGTAGGCCCCTACGAGCAGTACTTC. This encodes CASSTRAVGPYEQYF.

The chain has TRBV28 and TRBJ1-5, with D hard to call. CDR1 and CDR2 from the germline V gene are MDHEN and SYDVKM. The CDR3 has 15 amino acids. Trimming took off 1 base at V and 0 bases at J, with 7 bases between the two ends. In DNA, the CDR3 is TGTGCCAGCAGTTTATTCGGGTATAGCAATCAGCCCCAGCATTTT. Its translation: CASSLFGYSNQPQHF.

This clone was observed a few times. The chain recombines TRBV28 with TRBJ1-1, with D possibly being TRBD1 (5 bases). Between the trimmed V and J ends, which lost 8 bases and 6 bases, there was a span of 19 bases. This CDR3 comprises 14 residues. The germline V gene encodes CDR1 MDHEN and CDR2 SYDVKM. CDR3 residues: CASRLMGGVAEAFF. The CDR3 DNA is TGTGCCAGCCGCCTTATGGGGGGGGTGGCTGAAGCTTTCTTT.

This clone was counted a few times. The genes are TRBV5-8 and TRBJ1-5, with D hard to call. CDR1 and CDR2 (germline): SGHTS, YDEGEE. CDR3 length equals 12 residues. V gave up 5 bases and J gave up 5 bases, with 8 bases separating them. Written as DNA, the CDR3 is TGTGCCAGCAGTCCTCTCTATCAGCCCCAGCATTTT. Protein product: CASSPLYQPQHF.

The rearrangement links TRBV7-3 to TRBJ2-7; 12 bases map to TRBD2. The V gene end was trimmed by 4 bases and the J gene end by 2 bases; junction bases not matched to a gene: 3. The CDR3 length is 15 residues. Germline V gene sequence: CDR1 SGHTA, CDR2 FQGTGA. In nucleotides, the CDR3 is TGTGCCAGCAGCTCGGGACTAGCGGGCCCCTACGAGCAGTACTTC. Translation gives CASSSGLAGPYEQYF.

The chain carries TRBV6-5 and TRBJ1-1, with a weak D call TRBD1 (6 bases). The germline V gene has CDR1 MNHEY and CDR2 SVGAGI. Trimming took off 4 bases at V and 1 base at J, with 7 bases between the two ends. The CDR3 spans 13 residues. DNA for the CDR3: TGTGCCAGCAGTTCGACAGGGAACACTGAAGCTTTCTTT. It codes for CASSSTGNTEAFF.

V gene TRBV7-9 combines with J gene TRBJ1-5; no definite D call. V lost 3 bases and J lost 6, with 6 bases in between. CDR1 and CDR2 (germline): SEHNR, FQNEAQ (reference sequence). CDR3 length: 12 residues. The DNA of the CDR3 is TGTGCCAGCAGCTTCCCGGGTCAGCCCCAGCATTTT. Translating it yields CASSFPGQPQHF.

This clone has more than one count but fewer than ten. An end of the junction does not agree with germline; a read error may underlie this. V and J are TRBV4-1 and TRBJ2-7; 7 nucleotides align to TRBD1. Germline V gene data show CDR1 as MGHRA and CDR2 as YSYEKL. The CDR3 consists of 16 residues. In nucleotides, the CDR3 is TGTGCCAGCAGCCAAGGAGGTGGGGACAGTTCCTACGAGCAGTACTTC. Translated, it gives CASSQGGGDSSYEQYF.

This clone has only a few counts. The V and J genes are TRBV7-9 and TRBJ1-1; D ambiguous. V was pared by 1 base and J by 4 bases, with 7 bases between. This CDR3 spans 13 amino acids. CDR1 is SEHNR, CDR2 FQNEAQ, per germline (reference sequence). CDR3 nucleotide sequence: TGTGCCAGCAGCTTAGAACGGGGCACTGAAGCTTTCTTT. Translation gives CASSLERGTEAFF.

V gene TRBV9 combines with J gene TRBJ2-2; perhaps TRBD2 as D (5 bases). Trimming took 5 bases from V and 4 from J, leaving 18 bases between them. This CDR3 contains 16 residues. CDR1 SGDLS and CDR2 YYNGEE come from the germline V gene. Here the CDR3 reads CASSRNQAGSTGELFF. The CDR3 DNA sequence: TGTGCCAGCAGTAGGAATCAGGCGGGTAGCACCGGGGAGCTGTTTTTT.

The rearrangement links TRBV21-1 to TRBJ2-3; TRBD2, the D gene given by the table, was not confirmed from the DNA. TRBV21-1 is reported as a pseudogene. This CDR3 has 17 residues. In nucleotides, the CDR3 is TGTGCCAGCAGCAAAGGTATGCTAGCGGGGTCCACAGATACGCAGTATTTT. As protein: CASSKGMLAGSTDTQYF.

This clone was counted only a few times. The V gene is TRBV6-1, the J gene TRBJ1-5; tentative D call: TRBD1 (5 bases). The CDR3 has 14 residues. The V end lost 5 bases, the J end lost 2 bases, and 10 bases lay between the germline ends. CDR1 and CDR2 (germline): MNHNS, SASEGT. The CDR3 nucleotides read TGTGCCAGCAGTAAACAGGTTGGCAATCAGCCCCAGCATTTT. Residues: CASSKQVGNQPQHF.

The chain is built from TRBV7-3 and TRBJ2-2, with D uncertain. CDR1 and CDR2 from the germline V gene are SGHTA and FQGTGA. This CDR3 has 12 amino acids. V gave up 6 bases and J gave up 4 bases, with 6 bases separating them. CDR3: CASSSVTGELFF. The CDR3 nucleotides are TGTGCCAGCAGTTCCGTCACCGGGGAGCTGTTTTTT.

The chain recombines TRBV5-4 with TRBJ2-1, with D possibly being TRBD2 (5 bases). The germline CDR1 and CDR2 sequences are SGHNT and YYREEE (reference sequence). The CDR3 contains 11 residues. V lost 9 bases, J lost 10 bases, and 14 bases lay in between. CDR3 nucleotides: TGTGCCACCATACTTGGGGAGGAGCAGTTCTTC. Translating gives CATILGEEQFF.

This clone appeared a few times. The rearrangement joins TRBV7-6 to TRBJ2-7, with unresolved D. Germline CDR1 is SGHVS and CDR2 is FNYEAQ. Trimming pared 1 base from V and 3 bases from J, leaving 7 bases between. CDR3 size: 13 residues. The DNA of the CDR3 is TGTGCCAGCAGCTTAGGGCCCATCTACGAGCAGTACTTC. This encodes CASSLGPIYEQYF.

V and J are TRBV18 and TRBJ1-1, with D hard to call. The germline V gene has CDR1 KGHSH and CDR2 LQKENI. V was cut by 3 bases and J by 1 base, with 9 bases left in between. The length of the CDR3 is 14 residues. The CDR3 coding sequence is TGTGCCAGCTCACCGGAAGCAGGGAACACTGAAGCTTTCTTT. Protein: CASSPEAGNTEAFF.

The chain couples TRBV14 to TRBJ2-5, with a weak D call TRBD2 (6 bases). The V gene's germline CDR1 is SGHDN and CDR2 FVKESK. Deletions cut 3 bases from V and 7 bases from J, with 12 bases between. The CDR3 sequence is 13 residues long. The CDR3, as DNA: TGTGCCAGCAGCCAGCGCGGGGAAGTGACCCAGTACTTC. This sequence encodes CASSQRGEVTQYF. Variable domain in full (rest from reference TRBV14 and TRBJ2-5): EAGVTQFPSHSVIEKGQTVTLRCDPISGHDNLYWYRRVMGKEIKFLLHFVKESKQDESGMPNNRFLAERTGGTYSTLKVQPAELEDSGVYFCASSQRGEVTQYFGPGTRLLVL.

Only a few counts were recorded for this clone. The rearrangement uses TRBV30 and TRBJ2-7; a weak D match, TRBD1 (6 bases). The CDR3 covers 13 residues. Trimming shortened V by 0 bases and J by 6 bases, and 12 bases separated the two germline ends. The germline CDR1 and CDR2 sequences are GTSNPN and SVGIG (reference sequence). CDR3 in amino acids: CAWSVLRGGEQYF. CDR3 DNA: TGTGCCTGGAGTGTACTCAGGGGCGGCGAGCAGTACTTC.

CDR3: CASSAGTGVETQYF. The CDR3 nucleotides are TGTGCCAGCAGTGCCGGGACAGGGGTGGAGACCCAGTACTTC. The chain joins TRBV2 to TRBJ2-5, with 10 bases aligning to TRBD1. The CDR3 extends over 14 amino acids. Germline lookup yields CDR1 SNHLY and CDR2 FYNNEI. With 4 bases clipped from V and 5 bases from J, the junction kept 4 bases outside the gene matches.

This clone has only a few counts. The chain recombines TRBV5-1 with TRBJ1-3, with D possibly being TRBD1 (6 bases). CDR1 and CDR2 from the germline V gene are SGHRS and YFSETQ. The CDR3 length is 14 residues. V was clipped by 1 base and J by 1 base, with 6 bases between them. The CDR3 region is CASSLTGSGNTIYF. The CDR3 DNA is TGCGCCAGCAGCTTGACAGGGTCTGGAAACACCATATATTTT.

The chain is built from TRBV30 and TRBJ1-5; D is ambiguous. Between the trimmed V and J ends, which lost 2 bases and 7 bases, there was a span of 12 bases. CDR1 and CDR2 (germline): GTSNPN, SVGIG (reference sequence). The CDR3 extends over 13 amino acids. CDR3 sequence reads: CAWSFGPEQPQHF. CDR3 sequence (DNA): TGTGCCTGGAGTTTTGGGCCAGAACAGCCCCAGCATTTT.